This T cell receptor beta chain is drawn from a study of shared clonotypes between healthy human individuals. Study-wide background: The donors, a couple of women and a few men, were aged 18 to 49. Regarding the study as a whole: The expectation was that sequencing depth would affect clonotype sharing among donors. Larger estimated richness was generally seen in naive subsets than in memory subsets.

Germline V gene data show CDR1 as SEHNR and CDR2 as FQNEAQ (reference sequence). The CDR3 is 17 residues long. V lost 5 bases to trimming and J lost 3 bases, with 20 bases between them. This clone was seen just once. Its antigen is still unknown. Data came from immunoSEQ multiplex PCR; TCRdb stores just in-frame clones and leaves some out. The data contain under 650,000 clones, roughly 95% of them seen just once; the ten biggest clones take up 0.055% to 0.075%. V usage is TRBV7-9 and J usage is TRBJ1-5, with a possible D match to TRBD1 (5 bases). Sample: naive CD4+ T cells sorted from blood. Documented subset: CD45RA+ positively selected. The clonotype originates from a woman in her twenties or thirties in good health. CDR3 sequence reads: CASSLSQVWGDNQPQHF. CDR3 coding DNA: TGTGCCAGCAGCCTCTCACAGGTGTGGGGTGACAATCAGCCCCAGCATTTT.